These 26 T cell receptor beta chains originate from one sample sequenced in a study of cytomegalovirus exposure and HLA in healthy donors. PCR used 60 Vbeta primers and 13 Jbeta primers. Method: immunoSEQ multiplex PCR; TCRdb's copy keeps in-frame clones and lacks some. The repertoire holds over 85,000 clones, with around three quarters as singletons. Sequencing used PBMCs. Source of these receptors: a woman aged 30 to 39 in good health and CMV-seronegative.

The chain has TRBV6-6 and TRBJ2-3; D is perhaps TRBD1 (5 bases). Per the germline V gene, CDR1 is MNHNY and CDR2 is SVGAGI (reference sequence). The CDR3 is 15 residues long. The V and J ends lost 6 bases and 1 base respectively, with 14 bases between them. This chain's CDR3 is CASRTGASGTDTQYF. CDR3 in DNA: TGTGCCAGCAGAACTGGGGCATCTGGCACAGATACGCAGTATTTT.

The rearrangement links TRBV7-6 to TRBJ1-2, with D maybe TRBD1 (5 bases). The CDR3 length is 16 residues. V lost 1 base and J lost 2, with 14 bases in between. From germline, CDR1 is SGHVS and CDR2 FNYEAQ. CDR3 loop: CASSLGGEGINYGYTF. DNA of the CDR3: TGTGCCAGCAGCTTAGGGGGGGAGGGTATAAACTATGGCTACACCTTC.

The chain recombines TRBV28 with TRBJ2-1; D remains ambiguous. CDR1 and CDR2 from the germline V gene are MDHEN and SYDVKM. The V end lost 2 bases, the J end lost 9 bases, and 11 bases lay between the germline ends. The CDR3 spans 13 residues. This CDR3 reads CASSLERLTEQFF. CDR3 sequence (DNA): TGTGCCAGCAGTTTAGAGCGTCTCACTGAGCAGTTCTTC.

This clone was counted a few times. The chain has TRBV5-1 and TRBJ2-7, with 9 bases lining up with TRBD1. The germline V gene encodes CDR1 SGHRS and CDR2 YFSETQ. This CDR3 contains 14 residues. With V trimmed by 3 bases and J by 2 bases, 3 bases remained unmatched. The CDR3: CASSWDRATYEQYF. The DNA of the CDR3 is TGCGCCAGCAGCTGGGACAGGGCGACCTACGAGCAGTACTTC.

J is TRBJ2-3 and V is TRBV5-8, with 12 bases that match TRBD2. This CDR3 region has 16 residues. Germline CDR1 is SGHTS and CDR2 is YDEGEE. The junction had 8 bases not matched to a gene; V was cut back by 3 bases and J by 6 bases. The CDR3 DNA follows: TGTGCCAGCAGCTCTGGGACTAGCGGGTTGGGGGATACGCAGTATTTT. Its protein product is CASSSGTSGLGDTQYF.

The genes are TRBV28 and TRBJ2-7; 8 nucleotides line up with TRBD1. The length of the CDR3 is 15 residues. CDR1 is MDHEN, CDR2 SYDVKM, per germline. The V gene end was trimmed by 7 bases and the J gene end by 4 bases; junction bases not matched to a gene: 12. CDR3 region: CASTLWTGNSYEQYF. Here the CDR3 DNA reads TGTGCCAGCACCTTATGGACAGGGAATTCATACGAGCAGTACTTC.

The sample holds a few counts of this clone. V and J are TRBV7-6 and TRBJ1-4; D is possibly TRBD1 (5 bases). Germline CDR1 SGHVS, CDR2 FNYEAQ. Trimming shortened V by 0 bases and J by 12 bases, and 20 bases separated the two germline ends. The CDR3 totals 16 residues. Written as DNA, the CDR3 is TGTGCCAGCAGCTTAGCCGAGGACAATGCTAATCGGGAACTGTTTTTT. It encodes CASSLAEDNANRELFF.

The chain uses TRBV18 and TRBJ2-7, with 7 bases that match TRBD1. CDR1 is KGHSH, CDR2 LQKENI, per germline. The CDR3 contains 15 residues. The J segment lost 3 bases and the V segment lost 2 bases, leaving 7 bases of the junction unmatched. CDR3 sequence reads: CASSPGRGIRYEQYF. DNA of the CDR3: TGTGCCAGCTCACCAGGCAGGGGGATTCGCTACGAGCAGTACTTC.

This clone was recorded a few times. The chain carries TRBV30 and TRBJ1-6; D is unclear. Germline V CDR1 and CDR2: GTSNPN, SVGIG (reference sequence). The CDR3 runs to 13 residues. V was clipped by 5 bases and J by 6 bases, with 11 bases between them. The CDR3 sequence: CAWRTTGNSPLHF. DNA for the CDR3: TGTGCCTGGCGGACTACGGGTAATTCACCCCTCCACTTT. Full variable domain (missing parts from reference TRBV30 and TRBJ1-6): SQTIHQWPATLVQPVGSPLSLECTVEGTSNPNLYWYRQAAGRGLQLLFYSVGIGQISSEVPQNLSASRPQDRQFILSSKKLLLSDSGFYLCAWRTTGNSPLHFGNGTRLTVT.

This clone was seen a handful of times. The rearrangement joins TRBV7-2 to TRBJ1-5; TRBD1 matches at 9 bases. J gave up 6 bases and V 4 bases, and 4 bases lay outside the gene matches. CDR1 SGHTA and CDR2 FQGNSA come from the germline V gene. CDR3 length: 14 residues. DNA for the CDR3: TGTGCCAGCAGCTCTCCGGGACAGGGTCAGCCCCAGCATTTT. This encodes CASSSPGQGQPQHF.

J is TRBJ2-3 and V is TRBV9, with D unclear. Germline lookup yields CDR1 SGDLS and CDR2 YYNGEE. The CDR3 extends over 12 amino acids. V was clipped by 0 bases and J by 5 bases, with 4 bases between them. CDR3 sequence (DNA): TGTGCCAGCAGCGTAGGGCAAGATACGCAGTATTTT. Translating it yields CASSVGQDTQYF.

The rearrangement links TRBV28 to TRBJ1-1, with 11 bases aligning to TRBD1. Germline CDR1 reads MDHEN; CDR2 reads SYDVKM. J gave up 1 base and V 8 bases, and 6 bases lay outside the gene matches. The CDR3 sequence is 15 residues long. CDR3 sequence (DNA): TGTGCCAGCGGAGGACAGGGGGCTTGGAACACTGAAGCTTTCTTT. Translation gives CASGGQGAWNTEAFF. Full variable domain (missing parts from reference TRBV28 and TRBJ1-1): DVKVTQSSRYLVKRTGEKVFLECVQDMDHENMFWYRQDPGLGLRLIYFSYDVKMKEKGDIPEGYSVSREKKERFSLILESASTNQTSMYLCASGGQGAWNTEAFFGQGTRLTVV.

The chain links TRBV5-8 to TRBJ1-1; D not resolved. Germline V lookup: CDR1 SGHTS, CDR2 YDEGEE. The CDR3 is 15 residues long. V was cut by 0 bases and J by 3 bases, with 12 bases left in between. CDR3 bases: TGTGCCAGCAGCTTGGCCGTGACTCCCGACACTGAAGCTTTCTTT. Translated, it gives CASSLAVTPDTEAFF. Drawing the rest from reference TRBV5-8 and TRBJ1-1, the complete variable domain is EAGVTQSPTHLIKTRGQQATLRCSPISGHTSVYWYQQALGLGLQFLLWYDEGEERNRGNFPPRFSGRQFPNYSSELNVNALELEDSALYLCASSLAVTPDTEAFFGQGTRLTVV.

This clone appeared a few times. The V and J genes are TRBV5-1 and TRBJ2-3; the match to TRBD2 covers 12 bases. Germline CDR1 is SGHRS and CDR2 is YFSETQ. CDR3 length: 15 amino acids. The ends lost 5 bases at V and 4 bases at J; junction bases unmatched: 5. The CDR3 DNA reads as TGCGCCAGCAGACCTACTAGCGGGAGGTCAGATACGCAGTATTTT. As protein: CASRPTSGRSDTQYF.

The chain carries TRBV2 and TRBJ1-2, with 10 bases matching TRBD1. Germline V gene sequence: CDR1 SNHLY, CDR2 FYNNEI. V gave up 6 bases and J gave up 5 bases; unmatched junction bases: 3. This CDR3 has 13 amino acids. As DNA, the CDR3 is TGTGCCAGCAGGGGGGACAGGGGTTATGGCTACACCTTC. Translated: CASRGDRGYGYTF.

This clone is a singleton in its sample. The V and J genes are TRBV10-3 and TRBJ2-2, with 9 bases lining up with TRBD1. Germline CDR1 is ENHRY and CDR2 is SYGVKD. The CDR3 covers 15 residues. V shed 4 bases, J shed 3 bases, and the junction held 3 bases outside the gene matches. CDR3: CAISGDREDTGELFF. Here the CDR3 DNA reads TGTGCCATCAGTGGGGACAGGGAGGACACCGGGGAGCTGTTTTTT.

The chain recombines TRBV6-5 with TRBJ2-7, with 9 bases lining up with TRBD1. J lost 2 bases, V lost 4 bases, and 6 bases had no gene match. Germline values: CDR1 MNHEY, CDR2 SVGAGI. This CDR3 has 15 amino acids. CDR3 sequence: CASSLNRGQTYEQYF. CDR3 DNA sequence: TGTGCCAGCAGTTTAAACAGGGGGCAGACCTACGAGCAGTACTTC.

This clone was counted a few times. The genes are TRBV6-5 and TRBJ2-7; D might be TRBD1 (7 bases). V shed 4 bases and J shed 0 bases, with 16 bases lying between them. This CDR3 spans 16 amino acids. Per the germline V gene, CDR1 is MNHEY and CDR2 is SVGAGI. CDR3 DNA sequence: TGTGCCAGCAGTTCCCAGGAGGGGGCGAGCTCCTACGAGCAGTACTTC. Translation: CASSSQEGASSYEQYF.

V is TRBV7-3 and J is TRBJ2-1, with D possibly being TRBD2 (7 bases). CDR1 is SGHTA, CDR2 FQGTGA, per germline. V was cut by 4 bases and J by 8 bases, with 18 bases left in between. This CDR3 is 15 amino acids long. CDR3 in amino acids: CASSWGGADIDEQFF. The DNA of the CDR3 is TGTGCCAGCAGCTGGGGGGGCGCTGATATCGATGAGCAGTTCTTC.

V is TRBV15 and J is TRBJ1-3; a possible D gene is TRBD1 (5 bases). The germline gives CDR1 LNHNV, CDR2 YYDKDF (reference sequence). This CDR3 region has 13 residues. V was clipped by 1 base and J by 4 bases, with 5 bases between them. In DNA, the CDR3 is TGTGCCACCAGCAGAGCAGGGGGAAACACCATATATTTT. It translates to CATSRAGGNTIYF. Based on the CDR3 plus reference TRBV15 and TRBJ1-3, the full variable domain is DAMVIQNPRYQVTQFGKPVTLSCSQTLNHNVMYWYQQKSSQAPKLLFHYYDKDFNNEADTPDNFQSRRPNTSFCFLDIRSPGLGDTAMYLCATSRAGGNTIYFGEGSWLTVV.

This clone was counted only a few times. The chain joins TRBV7-2 to TRBJ2-7; 8 nucleotides align to TRBD2. Per the germline V gene, CDR1 is SGHTA and CDR2 is FQGNSA. The CDR3 contains 14 residues. V was clipped by 5 bases and J by 5 bases; unmatched bases: 8. The chain's CDR3 is CASSQWAGGHEQYF. The CDR3 region has the DNA TGTGCCAGCAGCCAGTGGGCGGGAGGCCACGAGCAGTACTTC.

This chain links TRBV5-8 with TRBJ1-2, with D possibly matching TRBD1 (5 bases). CDR3 length: 16 residues. Germline lookup yields CDR1 SGHTS and CDR2 YDEGEE. The V and J ends lost 0 bases and 3 bases respectively, with 15 bases between them. CDR3 bases: TGTGCCAGCAGCTTGGACGGGGGTTTAGCGGACTATGGCTACACCTTC. It is translated as CASSLDGGLADYGYTF.

This chain uses TRBV4-3 with TRBJ1-5, with no clear D. The CDR3 is 15 amino acids. Germline assignment: CDR1 LGHNA and CDR2 YSLEER. V lost 1 base to trimming and J lost 4 bases, with 11 bases between them. DNA for the CDR3: TGCGCCAGCAGCCAAGTATTGGGCGGGAATCAGCCCCAGCATTTT. This encodes CASSQVLGGNQPQHF.

This clone was seen more than once but under ten times. This chain uses TRBV21-1 with TRBJ2-3; whether TRBD2, the table's D call, matches the DNA was not checked. TRBV21-1 is given as a pseudogene. The CDR3 has 16 amino acids. The CDR3: CASSKTYCRLAETQYF. The CDR3 DNA reads as TGTGCCAGCAGCAAGACCTACTGTAGACTAGCAGAGACGCAGTATTTT.

The chain has TRBV9 and TRBJ2-7; 11 bases line up with TRBD2. The germline V gene encodes CDR1 SGDLS and CDR2 YYNGEE. V shed 2 bases, J shed 3 bases, and the junction held 4 bases outside the gene matches. The CDR3 contains 15 residues. This chain's CDR3 is CASSVSGGADYEQYF. CDR3 sequence (DNA): TGTGCCAGCAGCGTTAGCGGGGGGGCAGACTACGAGCAGTACTTC.

The genes are TRBV27 and TRBJ2-3; D might be TRBD2 (6 bases). The CDR3 is made up of 13 amino acids. Looked up from germline, CDR1 is MNHEY and CDR2 is SMNVEV (reference sequence). V shed 8 bases and J shed 1 base, with 10 bases lying between them. As DNA, the CDR3 is TGTGCCAGCCAGGGAGGAGGCACAGATACGCAGTATTTT. It is translated as CASQGGGTDTQYF.